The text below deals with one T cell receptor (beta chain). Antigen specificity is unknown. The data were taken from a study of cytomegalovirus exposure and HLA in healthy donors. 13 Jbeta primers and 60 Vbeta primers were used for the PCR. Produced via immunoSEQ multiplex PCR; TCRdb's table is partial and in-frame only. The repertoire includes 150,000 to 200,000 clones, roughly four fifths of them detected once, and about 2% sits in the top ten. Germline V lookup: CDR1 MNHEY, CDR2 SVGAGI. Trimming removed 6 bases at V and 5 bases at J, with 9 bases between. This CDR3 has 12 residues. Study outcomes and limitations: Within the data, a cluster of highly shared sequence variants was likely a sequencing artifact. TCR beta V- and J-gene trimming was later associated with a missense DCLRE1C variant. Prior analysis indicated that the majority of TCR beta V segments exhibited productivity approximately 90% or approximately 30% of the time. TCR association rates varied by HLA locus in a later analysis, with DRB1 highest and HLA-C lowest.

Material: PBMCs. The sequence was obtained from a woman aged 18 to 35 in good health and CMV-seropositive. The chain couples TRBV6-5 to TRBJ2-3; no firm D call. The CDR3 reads CASSPAGDTQYF. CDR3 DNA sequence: TGTGCCAGCAGCCCCGCCGGAGATACGCAGTATTTT.